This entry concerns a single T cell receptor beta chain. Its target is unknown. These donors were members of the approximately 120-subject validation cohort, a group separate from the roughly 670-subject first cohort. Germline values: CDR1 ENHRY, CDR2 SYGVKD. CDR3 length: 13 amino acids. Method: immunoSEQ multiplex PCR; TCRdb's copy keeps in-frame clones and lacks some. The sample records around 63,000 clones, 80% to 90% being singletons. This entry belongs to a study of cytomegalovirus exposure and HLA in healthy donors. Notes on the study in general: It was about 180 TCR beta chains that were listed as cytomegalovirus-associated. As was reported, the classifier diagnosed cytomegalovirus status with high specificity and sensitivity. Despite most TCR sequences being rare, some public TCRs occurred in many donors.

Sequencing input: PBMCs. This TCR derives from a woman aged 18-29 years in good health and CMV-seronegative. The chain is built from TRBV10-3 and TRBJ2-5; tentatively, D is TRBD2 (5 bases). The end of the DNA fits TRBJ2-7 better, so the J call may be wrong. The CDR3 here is CAISDEGFYEQYF. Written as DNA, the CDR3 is TGTGCCATCAGTGACGAGGGATTTTACGAGCAGTACTTC.